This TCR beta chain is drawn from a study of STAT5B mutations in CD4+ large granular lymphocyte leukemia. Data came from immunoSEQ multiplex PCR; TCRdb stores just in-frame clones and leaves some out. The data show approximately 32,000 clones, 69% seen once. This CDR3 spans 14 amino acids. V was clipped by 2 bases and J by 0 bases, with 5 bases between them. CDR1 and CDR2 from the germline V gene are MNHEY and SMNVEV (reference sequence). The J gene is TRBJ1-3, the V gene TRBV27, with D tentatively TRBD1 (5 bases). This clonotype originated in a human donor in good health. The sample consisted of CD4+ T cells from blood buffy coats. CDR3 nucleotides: TGTGCCAGCAGTTTAGGGGGCTCTGGAAACACCATATATTTT. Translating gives CASSLGGSGNTIYF.